This note documents a single T cell receptor (beta chain) sequence. The antigen is unknown. From the 5' RACE reads, TCRdb lists one entry per CDR3 protein and no DNA. The listing records about 300,000 distinct CDR3 sequences. Isolation of total RNA was performed on whole blood, with no prior T cell sorting. The data were obtained in a study of monozygotic twins with inflammatory bowel disease. Whole-study findings and limits: Support for any single strong IBD-associated signal or clonotype was not found.

CDR3 length: 14 amino acids. CDR1 is MDHEN, CDR2 SYDVKM, per germline. This TCR derives from a human donor with ulcerative colitis or Crohn's disease, or a healthy co-twin of an affected twin (not recorded which). The sequencing input was blood. The rearrangement uses TRBV28 and TRBJ2-7; no DNA is available, so the TRBD2 call from TCRdb remains unchecked. CDR3: CASQKPSGTYEQYF.